This T cell receptor beta chain appears in the sequencing data of a study of T-cell memory formation after mild COVID-19. Study-wide results and limits: CD4+ clones that contracted lay mainly in CM and EM; CD8+ ones lay in EMRA.

Using its own MiXCR run on the 5' RACE reads, TCRdb lists one record per CDR3 protein. The repertoire holds roughly 150,000 distinct CDR3 sequences, with 10% to 15% as singletons. CDR1 and CDR2 from the germline V gene are SGDLS and YYNGEE. This CDR3 is built from 16 residues. V was pared by 3 bases and J by 3 bases, with 8 bases of the junction left unmatched. Turning to this clonotype: Its target is not known.

Sequencing was performed on PBMCs or a T cell subset sorted from them (not recorded which). The TCR originated in a man aged 18-30 years who had mild COVID-19 (a few samples of this study predate the infection). Cell type and time point are not known. The V gene is TRBV9, the J gene TRBJ2-3; TRBD2 agrees at 9 bases. The CDR3 bases are TGTGCCAGCAGCGAGGGACAAGCGGGGGGAACAGATACGCAGTATTTT. Its protein is CASSEGQAGGTDTQYF.